The 7 T cell receptor beta chains given below trace back to one sample, sequenced in a study of T cells after yellow fever vaccination. MiXCR, applied by TCRdb to the 5' RACE reads, yields one record per CDR3 protein. The sample yields about 50,000 distinct CDR3 sequences, approximately 6% seen once. This sample comprised PBMCs, either bulk or a sorted T-cell subset (CD4+, CD8+, memory, or dextramer-sorted; not recorded which), obtained on the day of the yellow fever booster vaccination. The source is a man younger than 30 who received the YFV17D yellow fever vaccine.

Ten or more counts support this clonotype. The V gene is TRBV6-5, the J gene TRBJ2-3; TRBD2 might be the D (6 bases). The CDR3 is made up of 16 amino acids. Germline V gene data show CDR1 as MNHEY and CDR2 as SVGAGI. Trimming stripped 2 bases from V and 4 bases from J, with 16 bases between. The CDR3 region is CASSYALGTVSDTQYF. The CDR3 DNA reads TGTGCCAGCAGTTACGCCCTCGGGACTGTATCAGATACGCAGTATTTT.

Ten or more counts support this clonotype. The V and J genes are TRBV27 and TRBJ1-1; D unclear. The germline CDR1 and CDR2 sequences are MNHEY and SMNVEV (reference sequence). Trimming shortened V by 6 bases and J by 2 bases, and 4 bases separated the two germline ends. This CDR3 region has 11 residues. The CDR3 reads CASRVNTEAFF. CDR3 DNA sequence: TGTGCCAGCAGAGTCAACACTGAAGCTTTCTTT.

The rearrangement joins TRBV4-1 to TRBJ1-5; D unclear. The CDR3 extends over 15 amino acids. The germline gives CDR1 MGHRA, CDR2 YSYEKL. Trimming removed 1 base from V and 3 bases from J, with 10 bases in between. The CDR3 loop reads CASSQVRENNQPQHF. Here the CDR3 DNA reads TGCGCCAGCAGCCAAGTACGGGAAAACAATCAGCCCCAGCATTTT.

There are a few counts of this clonotype. This chain's CDR3 is CASRHGGAPGELFF. As DNA, the CDR3 is TGCGCCAGCAGGCACGGGGGGGCCCCCGGGGAGCTGTTTTTT. This chain uses TRBV4-1 with TRBJ2-2; 8 positions agree with TRBD2. The CDR3 length is 14 residues. CDR1 and CDR2 from the germline V gene are MGHRA and YSYEKL. With V trimmed by 6 bases and J by 6 bases, 6 bases remained unmatched.

The sample holds many counts of this clonotype. This chain links TRBV10-3 with TRBJ2-1; unclear D gene. Trimming shortened V by 0 bases and J by 10 bases, and 4 bases separated the two germline ends. In germline, CDR1 is ENHRY, CDR2 SYGVKD. The length of the CDR3 is 11 residues. The CDR3 sequence: CAISESWEQFF. The CDR3 DNA follows: TGTGCCATCAGTGAGTCGTGGGAGCAGTTCTTC.

The table lists this clonotype with many counts. J is TRBJ1-6 and V is TRBV5-1; tentatively, D is TRBD1 (6 bases). Trimming pared 2 bases from V and 7 bases from J, leaving 10 bases between. This CDR3 has 14 residues. Germline lookup yields CDR1 SGHRS and CDR2 YFSETQ. This CDR3 is CASSLGGENSPLHF. The CDR3 DNA follows: TGCGCCAGCAGCTTAGGGGGTGAGAATTCACCCCTCCACTTT.

Many counts were recorded for this clonotype. This chain connects TRBV12-3 or TRBV12-4 to TRBJ2-3, with a weak D call TRBD2 (5 bases). This CDR3 comprises 16 residues. Trimming cost V 5 bases and J 0 bases, with 15 bases left between them. In nucleotides, the CDR3 is TGTGCCAGCAGTCCAGAGGGCCGTCTTAGCACAGATACGCAGTATTTT. Protein product: CASSPEGRLSTDTQYF.